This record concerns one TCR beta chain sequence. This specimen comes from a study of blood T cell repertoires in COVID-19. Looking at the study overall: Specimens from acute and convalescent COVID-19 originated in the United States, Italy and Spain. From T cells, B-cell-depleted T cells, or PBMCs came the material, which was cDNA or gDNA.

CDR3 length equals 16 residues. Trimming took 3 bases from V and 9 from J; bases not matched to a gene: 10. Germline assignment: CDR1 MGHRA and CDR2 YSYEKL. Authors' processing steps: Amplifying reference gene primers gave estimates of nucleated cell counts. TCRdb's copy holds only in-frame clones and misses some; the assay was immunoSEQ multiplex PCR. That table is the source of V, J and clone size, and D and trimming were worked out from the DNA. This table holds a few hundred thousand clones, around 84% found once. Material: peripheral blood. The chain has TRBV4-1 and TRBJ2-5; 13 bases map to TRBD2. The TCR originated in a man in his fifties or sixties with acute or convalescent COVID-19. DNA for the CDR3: TGCGCCAGCAGCCAGAGGACTAGCGGGGGCGGACCGGCCCAGTACTTC. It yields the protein CASSQRTSGGGPAQYF.